This is a list of T cell receptor beta chains from one sample in a study of blood T cell repertoires in COVID-19. The method was immunoSEQ multiplex PCR; TCRdb's version includes in-frame clones alone and lacks a portion of them. The sample shows some 260,000 clones, about 88% of them seen only once. The sequencing input was peripheral blood. Receptors originate from a middle-aged woman who had recovered from COVID-19. Each CDR3 is given with its conserved first and last residue. D genes are given only for firm matches. The size entry is marked missing in some rows and otherwise reads once, few, many or a size class.

clone_size	v_call	d_call	j_call	cdr3_aa	cdr3_nt
-	TRBV7-2	TRBD1	TRBJ2-7	CASSLETGVPYEQYF	TGTGCCAGCAGCTTAGAAACAGGGGTCCCCTACGAGCAGTACTTC
-	TRBV25-1	-	TRBJ1-5	CASSESYSNQPQHF	TGTGCCAGCAGTGAATCGTATAGCAATCAGCCCCAGCATTTT
-	TRBV6-5	TRBD2	TRBJ2-1	CASSYWAGGPHEQFF	TGTGCCAGCAGTTATTGGGCGGGGGGGCCCCATGAGCAGTTCTTC
-	TRBV9	TRBD2	TRBJ2-3	CASSGGRRGITDTQYF	TGTGCCAGCAGCGGCGGGAGAAGAGGGATCACAGATACGCAGTATTTT
-	TRBV18	-	TRBJ1-6	CASSTQGWGSPLHF	TGTGCCAGCTCAACACAGGGTTGGGGCTCACCCCTCCACTTT
few	TRBV7-2	-	TRBJ1-6	CASSFRGRSTSPLHF	TGTGCCAGCAGCTTTCGCGGGAGGTCAACTTCACCCCTCCACTTT
-	TRBV18	TRBD1	TRBJ1-1	CASSTGQGLNTEAFF	TGTGCCAGCTCAACAGGACAGGGGTTGAACACTGAAGCTTTCTTT
-	TRBV6-1	-	TRBJ2-7	CASSDPGTKYEQYF	TGTGCCAGCAGTGATCCCGGGACAAAGTACGAGCAGTACTTC
-	TRBV3-1/TRBV3-2	TRBD1	TRBJ1-3	CASSQDRTGAGNTIYF	TGTGCCAGCAGCCAAGACCGGACAGGTGCTGGAAACACCATATATTTT
once	TRBV6-6	TRBD2	TRBJ2-7	CASSYSGGRYEQYF	TGTGCCAGCAGTTACTCGGGCGGGAGGTACGAGCAGTACTTC
-	TRBV15	-	TRBJ1-2	CATSRDQGGYGYTF	TGTGCCACCAGCAGAGACCAGGGTGGCTATGGCTACACCTTC